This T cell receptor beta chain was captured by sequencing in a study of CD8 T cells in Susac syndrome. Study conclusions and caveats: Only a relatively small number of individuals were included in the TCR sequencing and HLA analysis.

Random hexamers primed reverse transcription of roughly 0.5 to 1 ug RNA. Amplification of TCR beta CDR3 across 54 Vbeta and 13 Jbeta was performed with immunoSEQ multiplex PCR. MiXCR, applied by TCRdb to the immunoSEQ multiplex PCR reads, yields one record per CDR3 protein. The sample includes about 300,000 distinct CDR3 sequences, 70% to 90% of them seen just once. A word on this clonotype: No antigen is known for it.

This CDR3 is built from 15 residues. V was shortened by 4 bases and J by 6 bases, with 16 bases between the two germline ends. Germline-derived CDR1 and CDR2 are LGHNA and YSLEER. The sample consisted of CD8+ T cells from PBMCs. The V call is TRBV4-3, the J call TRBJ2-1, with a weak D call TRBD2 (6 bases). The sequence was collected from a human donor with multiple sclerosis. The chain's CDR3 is CASSPQASGLNEQFF. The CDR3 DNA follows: TGCGCCAGCAGCCCCCAGGCAAGCGGGCTCAATGAGCAGTTCTTC.